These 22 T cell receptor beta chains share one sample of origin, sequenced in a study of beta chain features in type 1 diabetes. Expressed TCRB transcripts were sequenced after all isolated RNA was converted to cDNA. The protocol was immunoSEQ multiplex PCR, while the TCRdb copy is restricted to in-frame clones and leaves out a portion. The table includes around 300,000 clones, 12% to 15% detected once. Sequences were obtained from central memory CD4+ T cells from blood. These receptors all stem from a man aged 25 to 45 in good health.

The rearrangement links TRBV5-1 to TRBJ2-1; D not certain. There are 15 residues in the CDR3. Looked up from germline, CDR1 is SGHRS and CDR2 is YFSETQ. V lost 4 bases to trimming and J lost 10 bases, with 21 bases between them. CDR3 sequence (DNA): TGCGCCAGCAGCCCCCGTGATCCCCAGGAAAGAGAGCAGTTCTTC. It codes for CASSPRDPQEREQFF.

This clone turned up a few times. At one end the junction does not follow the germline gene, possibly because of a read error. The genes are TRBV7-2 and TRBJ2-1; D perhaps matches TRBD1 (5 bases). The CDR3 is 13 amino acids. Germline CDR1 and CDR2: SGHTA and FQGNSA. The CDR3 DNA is TGCGCCAGCAGCCAAGAGGCAGGGAATGAGCAGTTCTTC. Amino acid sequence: CASSQEAGNEQFF.

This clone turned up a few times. CDR3 amino acids: CASGSRTGTPGETQYF. CDR3 in DNA: TGTGCTAGTGGTTCCCGGACAGGGACCCCAGGGGAGACCCAGTACTTC. The chain employs TRBV12-5 and TRBJ2-5, with 8 bases that match TRBD1. The V gene's germline CDR1 is LGHNT and CDR2 FRNRAP. V lost 4 bases and J lost 5; bases outside the gene matches: 12. The CDR3 runs to 16 residues.

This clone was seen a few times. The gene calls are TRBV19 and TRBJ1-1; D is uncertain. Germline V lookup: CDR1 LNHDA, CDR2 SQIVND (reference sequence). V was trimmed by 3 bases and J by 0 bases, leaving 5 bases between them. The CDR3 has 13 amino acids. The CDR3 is CASSIGMNTEAFF. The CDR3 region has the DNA TGTGCCAGTAGTATTGGGATGAACACTGAAGCTTTCTTT.

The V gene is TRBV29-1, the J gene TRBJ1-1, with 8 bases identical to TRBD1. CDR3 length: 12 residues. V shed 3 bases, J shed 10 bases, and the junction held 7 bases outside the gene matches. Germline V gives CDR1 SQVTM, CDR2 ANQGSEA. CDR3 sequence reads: CSVEDYRGGAFF. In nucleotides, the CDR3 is TGCAGCGTTGAGGACTACAGGGGGGGAGCTTTCTTT.

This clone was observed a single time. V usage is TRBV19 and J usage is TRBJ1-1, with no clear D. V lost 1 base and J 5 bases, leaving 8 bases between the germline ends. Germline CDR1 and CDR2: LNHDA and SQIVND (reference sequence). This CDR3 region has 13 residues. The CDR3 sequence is CASSIGFRTEAFF. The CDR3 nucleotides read TGTGCCAGTAGTATAGGTTTTCGGACTGAAGCTTTCTTT.

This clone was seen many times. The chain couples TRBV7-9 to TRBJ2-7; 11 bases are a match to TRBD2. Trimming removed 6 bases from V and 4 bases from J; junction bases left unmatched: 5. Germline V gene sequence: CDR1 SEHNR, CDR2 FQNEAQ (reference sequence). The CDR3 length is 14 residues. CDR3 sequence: CASRPSGRSYEQYV. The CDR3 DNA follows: TGTGCCAGCAGACCTAGCGGGAGGTCGTACGAGCAGTACGTC.

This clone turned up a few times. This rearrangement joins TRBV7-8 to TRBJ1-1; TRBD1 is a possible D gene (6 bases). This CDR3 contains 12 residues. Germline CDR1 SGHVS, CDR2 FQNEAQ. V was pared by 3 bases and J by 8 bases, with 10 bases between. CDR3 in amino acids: CASSLNRDEAFF. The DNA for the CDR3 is TGTGCCAGCAGCTTGAACAGGGACGAAGCTTTCTTT.

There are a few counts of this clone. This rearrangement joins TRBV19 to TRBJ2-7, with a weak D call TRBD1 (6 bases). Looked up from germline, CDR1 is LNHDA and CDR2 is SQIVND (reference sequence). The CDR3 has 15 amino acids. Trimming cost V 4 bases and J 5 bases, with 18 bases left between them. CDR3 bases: TGTGCCAGTAGTAATGGTAATAGTCACAGGGACGAGCAGTACTTC. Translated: CASSNGNSHRDEQYF.

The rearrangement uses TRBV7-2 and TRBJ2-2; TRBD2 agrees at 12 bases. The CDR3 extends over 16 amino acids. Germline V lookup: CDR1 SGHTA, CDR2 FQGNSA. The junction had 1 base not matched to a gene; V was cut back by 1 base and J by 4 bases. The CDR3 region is CASSLELAGGTGELFF. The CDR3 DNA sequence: TGTGCCAGCAGCTTAGAACTAGCGGGAGGCACCGGGGAGCTGTTTTTT.

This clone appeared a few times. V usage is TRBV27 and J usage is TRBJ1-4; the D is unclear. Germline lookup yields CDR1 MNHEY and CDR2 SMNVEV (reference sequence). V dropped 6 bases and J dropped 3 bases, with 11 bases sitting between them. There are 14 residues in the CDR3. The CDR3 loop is CASRRGGANEKLFF. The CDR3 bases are TGTGCCAGCAGAAGAGGAGGTGCTAATGAAAAACTGTTTTTT.

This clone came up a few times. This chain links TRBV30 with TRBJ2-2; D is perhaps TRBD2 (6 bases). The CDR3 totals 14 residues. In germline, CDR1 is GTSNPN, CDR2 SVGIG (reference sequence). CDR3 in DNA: TGTGCTCGGAGGGGATGGGCTGACACCGGGGAGCTGTTTTTT. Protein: CARRGWADTGELFF.

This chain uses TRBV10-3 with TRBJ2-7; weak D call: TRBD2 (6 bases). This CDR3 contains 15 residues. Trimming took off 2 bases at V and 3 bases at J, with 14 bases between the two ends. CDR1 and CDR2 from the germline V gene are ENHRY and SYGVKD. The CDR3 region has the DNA TGTGCCATCAGTGAGAACGGGGGAGCTAGCTACGAGCAGTACTTC. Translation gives CAISENGGASYEQYF.

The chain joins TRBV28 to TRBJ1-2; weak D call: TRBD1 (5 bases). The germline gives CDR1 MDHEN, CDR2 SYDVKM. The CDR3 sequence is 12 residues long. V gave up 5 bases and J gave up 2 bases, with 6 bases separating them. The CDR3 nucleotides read TGTGCCAGCAGTCAGGGCAACTATGGCTACACCTTC. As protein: CASSQGNYGYTF.

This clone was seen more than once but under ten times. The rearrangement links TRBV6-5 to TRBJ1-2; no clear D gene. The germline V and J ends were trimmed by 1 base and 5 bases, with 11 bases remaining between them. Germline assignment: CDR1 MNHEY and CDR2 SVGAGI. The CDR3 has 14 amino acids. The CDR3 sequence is CASSYYGVEYGYTF. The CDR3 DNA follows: TGTGCCAGCAGTTACTACGGGGTGGAATATGGCTACACCTTC.

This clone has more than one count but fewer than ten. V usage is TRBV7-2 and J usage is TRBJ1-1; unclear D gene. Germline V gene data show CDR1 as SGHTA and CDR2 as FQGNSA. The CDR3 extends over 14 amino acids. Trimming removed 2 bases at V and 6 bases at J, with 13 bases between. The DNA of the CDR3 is TGTGCCAGCAGCTTAAATCTGGACGTCCCTGAAGCTTTCTTT. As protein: CASSLNLDVPEAFF.

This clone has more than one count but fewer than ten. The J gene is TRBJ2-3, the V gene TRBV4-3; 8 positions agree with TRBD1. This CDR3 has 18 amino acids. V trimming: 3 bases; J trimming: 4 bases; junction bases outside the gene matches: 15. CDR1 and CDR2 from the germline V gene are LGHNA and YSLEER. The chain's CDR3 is CASSQRPLDRVRADTQYF. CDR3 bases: TGCGCCAGCAGCCAGAGGCCTTTGGACAGGGTTCGGGCAGATACGCAGTATTTT.

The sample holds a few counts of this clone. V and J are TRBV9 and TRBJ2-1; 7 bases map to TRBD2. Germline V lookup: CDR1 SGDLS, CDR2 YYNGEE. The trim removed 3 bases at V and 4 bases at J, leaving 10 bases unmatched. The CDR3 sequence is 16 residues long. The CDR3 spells CASSETGEGLYNEQFF. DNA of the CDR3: TGTGCCAGCAGCGAGACCGGGGAGGGACTATACAATGAGCAGTTCTTC.

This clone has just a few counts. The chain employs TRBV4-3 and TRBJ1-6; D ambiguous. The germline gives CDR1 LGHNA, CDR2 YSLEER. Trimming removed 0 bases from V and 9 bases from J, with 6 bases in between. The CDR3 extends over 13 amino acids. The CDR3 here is CASSQDSGSPLHF. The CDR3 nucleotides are TGCGCCAGCAGCCAAGATTCGGGTTCACCCCTCCACTTT.

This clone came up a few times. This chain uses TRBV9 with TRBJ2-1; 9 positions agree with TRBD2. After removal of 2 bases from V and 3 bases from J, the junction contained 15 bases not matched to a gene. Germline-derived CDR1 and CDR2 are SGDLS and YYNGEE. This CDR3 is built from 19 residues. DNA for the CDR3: TGTGCCAGCAGCGTCGGAAAAGAAGCGCGGGGGGGAATCTACAATGAGCAGTTCTTC. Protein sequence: CASSVGKEARGGIYNEQFF.

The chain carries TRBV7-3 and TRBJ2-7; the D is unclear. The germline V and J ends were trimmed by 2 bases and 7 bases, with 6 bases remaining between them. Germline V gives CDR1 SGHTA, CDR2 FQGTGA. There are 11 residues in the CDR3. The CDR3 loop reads CASSLAFEQYF. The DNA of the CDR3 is TGTGCCAGCAGCTTAGCTTTTGAGCAGTACTTC.

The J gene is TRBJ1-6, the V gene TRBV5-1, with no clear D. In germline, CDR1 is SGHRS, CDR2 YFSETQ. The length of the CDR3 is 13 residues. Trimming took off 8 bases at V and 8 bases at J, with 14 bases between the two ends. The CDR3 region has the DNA TGCGCCAGTAAAGCTGTTATGGATTCACCCCTCCACTTT. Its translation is CASKAVMDSPLHF.